Listed below are T cell receptor beta chains from one sample, sequenced in a study of graft-versus-host responses after intestinal transplantation. The table came from immunoSEQ multiplex PCR; TCRdb's copy has only in-frame clones and leaves some out. Of 77,000 or so clones listed, around 92% are singletons. The sample was PBMCs, taken 98 days after intestinal transplantation. The receptor source for this set is a human patient who received an intestinal transplant, so some T cells may come from the graft donor. The conserved cysteine and the conserved F or W are not part of the CDR3 here. D genes are given only for firm matches. Not all rows give a size; the values are once, few, many and, for expanded clones, a class.

clone_size j_call v_call d_call cdr3_aa
. TRBJ2-5 TRBV5-1 TRBD1 ASSPGQAKETQY
. TRBJ1-4 TRBV5-6 TRBD1 ASSSRGLDEKLF
. TRBJ1-1 TRBV11-2 . ASSFTVLNTEAF
. TRBJ2-1 TRBV2 . ASSDRYNEQF
. TRBJ2-1 TRBV6-1 . ASSPRVRDEQF
. TRBJ2-7 TRBV6-5 TRBD1 ASSNPGGAQY
. TRBJ2-7 TRBV5-1 . ASSLDGAGYEQY
. TRBJ2-2 TRBV9 TRBD2 ASSVELAENTGELF
. TRBJ2-3 TRBV7-9 TRBD2 ASSRRAGVTDTQY
. TRBJ1-5 TRBV6-1 . ASSEEGNQPQH
. TRBJ1-1 TRBV5-1 . ASSLARGGDTEAF
. TRBJ2-3 TRBV6-5 TRBD2 ASSYSLAGPTDTQY
. TRBJ2-3 TRBV29-1 . SVESWGTSTDTQY
. TRBJ2-5 TRBV9 . ASSANPQDLGQETQY
. TRBJ1-5 TRBV6-5 TRBD1 ASSYDRGEPRTQH
. TRBJ2-1 TRBV6-1 . ASGLHVYNEQF
. TRBJ1-1 TRBV10-1 . ASSESGVNTEAF
. TRBJ2-5 TRBV2 TRBD2 ASMQTSGARETQY
. TRBJ1-2 TRBV4-1 . ASSTNTANYGYT
. TRBJ2-7 TRBV5-1 TRBD1 ASSWTGASYEQY
. TRBJ1-4 TRBV4-1 TRBD1 ASSRDGTGNEKLF
. TRBJ1-4 TRBV4-2 . ASRRGALDEKLF
. TRBJ2-7 TRBV7-2 . ASSPAGIEQH
. TRBJ2-6 TRBV4-1 . ASSQDPRSGANVLT
. TRBJ2-3 TRBV19 . ASSIVRTDTQY
. TRBJ2-1 TRBV28 . ASSSVHGGGGIYNEQF
. TRBJ2-7 TRBV6-5 . ASSRTVSYEQY
. TRBJ2-1 TRBV7-3 TRBD1 ASSPWDSSYNEQF
. TRBJ2-7 TRBV2 . ASSEAYEQY
. TRBJ2-3 TRBV27 . ASSLDAANTDTQY
. TRBJ2-1 TRBV19 TRBD1 ASQGDGDNEQF
. TRBJ2-5 TRBV9 TRBD2 ASSGLAGGRETQY
. TRBJ2-1 TRBV9 TRBD2 ASSVSGGVNNEQF
. TRBJ2-2 TRBV7-2 . ASSLNLAGELF
. TRBJ2-1 TRBV5-6 TRBD1 ASSLGQGANEQF
. TRBJ1-1 TRBV23-1 . ASSQRQQTTSGTKAF
. TRBJ1-4 TRBV28 TRBD1 ASSLLSGTATNEKLF
. TRBJ1-5 TRBV7-9 . ASSLGTSPYSNQPQH
. TRBJ2-5 TRBV20-1 . SASKETQY
once TRBJ2-3 TRBV5-4 . ASSLGADTDTQY
. TRBJ1-2 TRBV7-6 TRBD1 ASSLDRTGNGYT
. TRBJ1-1 TRBV15 . ATSRDSEGPNTEAF
. TRBJ2-5 TRBV10-3 . AISDSGDQETQY
. TRBJ2-5 TRBV7-6 . ASSAVPKEAQY
few TRBJ2-2 TRBV5-1 TRBD2 ASSPRTSGGANTGELF
once TRBJ2-2 TRBV19 TRBD1 ASSWGTGVTGELF
. TRBJ1-1 TRBV6-6 . ASSYAGVNTEAF
. TRBJ1-5 TRBV23-1 TRBD1 ASSQSLRWQGGNQPQH
. TRBJ1-5 TRBV6-5 . ASSYSGGRGQPQH
. TRBJ1-3 TRBV5-1 . ASSIRQGDTIY